Following are 2 T cell receptor beta chains from one sample sequenced in a study of cytomegalovirus exposure and HLA in healthy donors. PCR amplification relied on 60 Vbeta primers (plus 13 Jbeta primers). Sequencing was performed with immunoSEQ multiplex PCR; in TCRdb, only in-frame clones are kept and a portion is missing. Altogether 100,000 to 150,000 clones are present, about three quarters being singletons, with the ten largest covering more than 1.5%. Sequenced sample: PBMCs. The receptor source for this set is a man aged 50 to 60 in good health and CMV-seronegative.

This chain uses TRBV19 with TRBJ2-6, with 7 bases lining up with TRBD1. The CDR3 contains 17 residues. The germline V gene encodes CDR1 LNHDA and CDR2 SQIVND (reference sequence). V trimming: 5 bases; J trimming: 0 bases; junction bases outside the gene matches: 7. This chain's CDR3 is CASSPGGQDSGANVLTF. The CDR3 nucleotides read TGTGCCAGTAGTCCAGGGGGACAAGACTCTGGGGCCAACGTCCTGACTTTC.

The chain is built from TRBV4-1 and TRBJ1-2; TRBD1 matches at 7 bases. This CDR3 comprises 18 residues. J gave up 7 bases and V 3 bases, and 20 bases lay outside the gene matches. CDR1 and CDR2 from the germline V gene are MGHRA and YSYEKL. The CDR3 loop is CASSQTSVAEGQLAGYTF. The CDR3 nucleotides are TGCGCCAGCAGCCAGACCTCCGTTGCAGAGGGACAGCTTGCTGGCTACACCTTC.